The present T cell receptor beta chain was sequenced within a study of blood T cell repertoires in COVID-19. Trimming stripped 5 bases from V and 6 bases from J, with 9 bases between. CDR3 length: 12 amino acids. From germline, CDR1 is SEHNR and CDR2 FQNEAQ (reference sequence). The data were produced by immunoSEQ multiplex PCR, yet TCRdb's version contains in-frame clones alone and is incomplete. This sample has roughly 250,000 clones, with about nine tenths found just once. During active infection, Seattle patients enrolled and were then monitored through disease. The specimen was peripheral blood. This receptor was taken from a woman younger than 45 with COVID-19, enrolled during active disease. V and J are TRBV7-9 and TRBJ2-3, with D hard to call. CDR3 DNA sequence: TGTGCCAGCAGCCCGTCCCTGGATACGCAGTATTTT. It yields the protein CASSPSLDTQYF. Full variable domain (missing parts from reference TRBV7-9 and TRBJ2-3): DTGVSQNPRHKITKRGQNVTFRCDPISEHNRLYWYRQTLGQGPEFLTYFQNEAQLEKSRLLSDRFSAERPKGSFSTLEIQRTEQGDSAMYLCASSPSLDTQYFGPGTRLTVL.